One and the same sample provided the 21 T cell receptor beta chains below, sequenced in a study of a mutant IDH1 vaccine in newly diagnosed glioma (dated by TCRdb to 2020 to 2022). The sample's time point label is to be understood as: baseline, week 1 (first vaccination visit). Explained via the paper, the treatment or condition label denotes: pre-vaccination baseline after standard-of-care therapy. Receptors were amplified or captured by the immunoSEQ multiplex PCR assay. Held by TCRdb, this immuneACCESS table contains in-frame sequences only and omits some clones. Under half of the omission traces to an unresolved V gene where checked; the cause of the rest is unknown. Across this sample there are roughly 41,000 clones, with about 78% seen only once. Of the sample, 7.5% to 9.5% falls within the top ten clones. Sequenced here: PBMCs, sampled from a glioma patient treated with radiotherapy, temozolomide or both. These receptors were collected from a man aged 35-49 years with glioma. Some clones in this sample may be carry-over from other donors' samples.

The V and J genes are TRBV7-8 and TRBJ1-1; TRBD1 might be the D (6 bases). The CDR3 runs 15 residues. Trimming pared 7 bases from V and 0 bases from J, leaving 15 bases between. Looked up from germline, CDR1 is SGHVS and CDR2 is FQNEAQ. Here the CDR3 DNA reads TGTGCCAGCACCCCCCCGGACAGTATGAACACTGAAGCTTTCTTT. It specifies CASTPPDSMNTEAFF.

The chain has TRBV11-2 and TRBJ2-7, with 7 bases identical to TRBD1. The CDR3 consists of 15 residues. Germline CDR1 is SGHAT and CDR2 is FQNNGV. The ends lost 5 bases at V and 5 bases at J; junction bases unmatched: 12. CDR3: CASSQLRTGDHEQYF. CDR3 bases: TGTGCCAGCAGCCAACTTAGGACAGGAGACCACGAGCAGTACTTC.

This clone came up once. The chain recombines TRBV2 with TRBJ2-3, with TRBD1 as a possible D gene (6 bases). The CDR3 sequence is 16 residues long. Trimming cost V 0 bases and J 1 base, with 11 bases left between them. The germline gives CDR1 SNHLY, CDR2 FYNNEI. The CDR3 here is CASSEAQGPRTDTQYF. The CDR3 DNA reads TGTGCCAGCAGTGAAGCGCAGGGGCCTCGCACAGATACGCAGTATTTT.

This chain joins TRBV7-2 and TRBJ1-5; a weak D match, TRBD1 (6 bases). The V gene lost 6 bases and the J gene lost 0 bases, with 15 bases spanning the gap. The germline gives CDR1 SGHTA, CDR2 FQGNSA. The CDR3 spans 16 residues. In DNA, the CDR3 is TGTGCCAGCAGTCCCGGGACAAGATATAGCAATCAGCCCCAGCATTTT. It encodes CASSPGTRYSNQPQHF.

Judged by abundance, this clone is medium-sized. The rearrangement uses TRBV10-2 and TRBJ1-2; D uncertain. V was pared by 0 bases and J by 8 bases, with 10 bases between. Germline assignment: CDR1 WSHSY and CDR2 SAAADI. The CDR3 has 13 amino acids. CDR3 bases: TGCGCCAGCAGTGAGTCGTGGCAGGAGGGCTACACCTTC. Amino acids: CASSESWQEGYTF.

The chain employs TRBV6-5 and TRBJ1-5; 7 nucleotides agree with TRBD1. The CDR3 loop spans 13 amino acids. Germline-derived CDR1 and CDR2 are MNHEY and SVGAGI. V gave up 6 bases and J gave up 4 bases; unmatched junction bases: 3. CDR3 DNA sequence: TGTGCCAGCAGCCGGGACAGAAATCAGCCCCAGCATTTT. It is translated as CASSRDRNQPQHF.

The genes are TRBV28 and TRBJ1-1; tentative D call: TRBD1 (5 bases). This CDR3 has 16 residues. From germline, CDR1 is MDHEN and CDR2 SYDVKM. Trimming removed 0 bases from V and 5 bases from J, with 16 bases in between. The CDR3 reads CASSLWGVSGRTEAFF. As DNA, the CDR3 is TGTGCCAGCAGTTTATGGGGGGTGTCGGGGCGAACTGAAGCTTTCTTT.

The chain joins TRBV5-1 to TRBJ1-1; 8 bases agree with TRBD1. The CDR3 is 17 residues long. Germline V gene data show CDR1 as SGHRS and CDR2 as YFSETQ. Trimming removed 0 bases from V and 2 bases from J; junction bases left unmatched: 9. This chain's CDR3 is CASSLVGQGAENTEAFF. The CDR3 DNA sequence: TGCGCCAGCAGCTTGGTGGGCCAGGGGGCCGAAAACACTGAAGCTTTCTTT.

This chain uses TRBV6-5 with TRBJ2-7; 8 bases are a match to TRBD1. Per the germline V gene, CDR1 is MNHEY and CDR2 is SVGAGI. The CDR3 spans 14 residues. With V trimmed by 1 base and J by 4 bases, 3 bases remained unmatched. CDR3 sequence: CASSYYRQGYEQYF. CDR3 DNA: TGTGCCAGCAGTTACTATCGACAGGGGTACGAGCAGTACTTC.

The rearrangement joins TRBV7-9 to TRBJ2-1; 9 positions agree with TRBD2. The CDR3 totals 18 residues. Trimming took 3 bases from V and 6 from J; bases not matched to a gene: 15. CDR1 SEHNR and CDR2 FQNEAQ come from the germline V gene (reference sequence). The CDR3 nucleotides read TGTGCCAGCAGCTTCCTAAGGGGAACTAGCGGGCCTTTCAATGAGCAGTTCTTC. Its translation is CASSFLRGTSGPFNEQFF.

J is TRBJ2-1 and V is TRBV5-1; D is perhaps TRBD1 (6 bases). This CDR3 region has 14 residues. V lost 4 bases and J 5 bases, leaving 13 bases between the germline ends. Per germline, CDR1 SGHRS and CDR2 YFSETQ. CDR3 region: CASSAQGRDNEQFF. The CDR3 bases are TGCGCCAGCAGCGCACAGGGAAGGGACAATGAGCAGTTCTTC.

The V and J genes are TRBV6-5 and TRBJ1-2; no clear D gene. V was trimmed by 3 bases and J by 4 bases, leaving 9 bases between them. CDR1 is MNHEY and CDR2 is SVGAGI in the germline V gene. The CDR3 has 13 residues. CDR3 in amino acids: CASSYYRLYGYTF. In DNA form, the CDR3 reads TGTGCCAGCAGTTATTACCGGCTCTATGGCTACACCTTC.

This clone qualifies as medium-sized. The CDR3 coding sequence is TGCGCCAGCAGCTTAGGGACGAGTAGCTCCTACGAGCAGTACTTC. Its protein product is CASSLGTSSSYEQYF. The gene calls are TRBV5-1 and TRBJ2-7; the D call may be TRBD1 or TRBD2 (5 bases each). The CDR3 runs 15 residues. Between the trimmed V and J ends, which lost 2 bases and 0 bases, there was a span of 12 bases. The V gene's germline CDR1 is SGHRS and CDR2 YFSETQ.

The J gene is TRBJ1-2, the V gene TRBV27, with D tentatively TRBD1 (6 bases). Trimming cost V 3 bases and J 3 bases, with 17 bases left between them. CDR3 length: 16 residues. The germline CDR1 and CDR2 sequences are MNHEY and SMNVEV (reference sequence). The CDR3 bases are TGTGCCAGCAGTTTTAGGGCAGGGGAAGTGGACTATGGCTACACCTTC. It encodes CASSFRAGEVDYGYTF.

The V and J genes are TRBV9 and TRBJ2-5; 7 bases match TRBD1. The germline V gene encodes CDR1 SGDLS and CDR2 YYNGEE. The CDR3 runs to 14 residues. The V gene end was trimmed by 3 bases and the J gene end by 2 bases; junction bases not matched to a gene: 4. CDR3 nucleotides: TGTGCCAGCAGCGCCGGGACAGAACAAGAGACCCAGTACTTC. Encoded protein: CASSAGTEQETQYF.

The DNA for the CDR3 is TGCGCCACTACATTCGCCCGAAAAGCCGGGGAGCTGTTTTTT. Protein sequence: CATTFARKAGELFF. The gene calls are TRBV10-2 and TRBJ2-2; no clear D gene. Per the germline V gene, CDR1 is WSHSY and CDR2 is SAAADI. V dropped 10 bases and J dropped 6 bases, with 18 bases sitting between them. The CDR3 has 14 amino acids.

J is TRBJ1-6 and V is TRBV6-4; TRBD1 might be the D (6 bases). This CDR3 is 17 amino acids long. V was cut by 0 bases and J by 7 bases, with 16 bases left in between. Germline CDR1 reads MRHNA; CDR2 reads SNTAGT. The DNA of the CDR3 is TGTGCCAGCAGTGACTCGAAATTACAGGGCGCAAATTCACCCCTCCACTTT. It yields the protein CASSDSKLQGANSPLHF.

Worth noting for this clone: This could be a read error, since a much larger clone is one nucleotide away. The rearrangement joins TRBV27 to TRBJ1-2, with 8 bases lining up with TRBD1. CDR3 length: 13 amino acids. The germline CDR1 and CDR2 sequences are MNHEY and SMNVEV (reference sequence). V was pared by 3 bases and J by 4 bases, with 1 base of the junction left unmatched. The CDR3 region has the DNA TGTGCCAGCAGTTTCGGACAGGGCTATGGCTACACCTTC. Protein: CASSFGQGYGYTF.

J is TRBJ2-7 and V is TRBV19; TRBD1 matches 8 bases. CDR3 length equals 15 residues. Trimming removed 8 bases from V and 1 base from J; junction bases left unmatched: 10. Germline CDR1 reads LNHDA; CDR2 reads SQIVND (reference sequence). The CDR3 DNA reads as TGTGCCAGTCCCCCTTTACGACAGGGGTCCTACGAGCAGTACTTC. Amino acids: CASPPLRQGSYEQYF.

The chain links TRBV20-1 to TRBJ1-2, with D unresolved. The CDR3 runs 11 residues. In germline, CDR1 is DFQATT, CDR2 SNEGSKA (reference sequence). Trimming took off 2 bases at V and 1 base at J, with 2 bases between the two ends. CDR3 sequence reads: CSARINYGYTF. In DNA form, the CDR3 reads TGCAGTGCTAGAATTAACTATGGCTACACCTTC.

The sample holds a few counts of this clone. The chain combines TRBV20-1 with TRBJ2-2, with no clear D. The CDR3 totals 11 residues. V was clipped by 5 bases and J by 7 bases, with 8 bases between them. The germline V gene encodes CDR1 DFQATT and CDR2 SNEGSKA (reference sequence). This CDR3 reads CSAARSGELFF. CDR3 nucleotides: TGCAGTGCTGCTAGGAGCGGGGAGCTGTTTTTT.